The present entry profiles one TCR beta chain with its context. Its cognate antigen has yet to be identified. One base away there is no much larger clone; base qualities are not given. TCRbeta CDR3 regions were amplified from genomic DNA using the immunoSEQ Assay, a bias-controlled multiplex PCR. The paper's data handling went like this. The number of nucleated cells in each sample was estimated by amplification of reference gene primers within the assay. Sequence reads were collapsed and filtered to measure the absolute abundance of every unique TCRbeta CDR3 rearrangement. For each sample, productive Simpson clonality was calculated by taking the square root of Simpson's diversity index across productive rearrangements. Here the immuneACCESS table is served through TCRdb, limited to in-frame sequences with V and J called. Missing clones are a known gap in these copies; in checked studies unresolved V genes cover under half, and the rest lacks a known reason. Clonal size and the V and J genes are those of that table, whereas D and trimming came from the DNA. Counted in this sample were approximately 150,000 clones; approximately 87% of them appeared once. Roughly 2.1% of the sample is held by the ten biggest clonotypes.

The CDR1 and CDR2 encoded by the germline V gene (reference sequence) are SEHNR and FQNEAQ. Here V drops 8 bases and J drops 5 bases, and the junction holds 17 bases not matched to any gene. The CDR3, from cysteine to phenylalanine, totals 16 residues. CDR3 DNA only is kept here, 48 bases in frame from base 1. This record belongs to a study of blood T cell repertoires in COVID-19 (dated by TCRdb to 2018 to 2020). Concerning the study at large: Samples from collaborators originated in the United States, Italy and Spain and spanned both the acute and convalescent phases of COVID-19. Nearly every sample came with metadata listing a de-identified subject ID, COVID-19 status, age in years and sex. A freely available public database, intended as a resource for researchers studying the immune response to SARS-CoV-2, is where the repertoires were released. The prospective study material was composed of cDNA or gDNA derived from T cells, B-cell-depleted T cells, or PBMCs. The dataset comprised deeply sampled blood TCRbeta repertoires from subjects exposed to, actively infected with, or recovered from COVID-19. The samples were drawn from the first 160 participants of the ongoing ImmuneRACE study and from about 1,200 subjects provided by 6 global collaborators. Where available, HLA class I and class II types were taken from metadata supplied by the sample provider and were not determined by assay-based typing. Findings and caveats that apply to the study as a whole: Clinical and demographic metadata were provided uncurated, with the amount varying by source and participant.

Whole blood was collected in K2EDTA tubes by collaborating institutions according to the institutions' own protocols. Collaborator samples were shipped for TCRbeta analysis as frozen whole blood, isolated PBMCs, or DNA extracted from either sample type. The V and J segments used are TRBV7-9 and TRBJ2-7; 8 middle bases align to TRBD1. The receptor was isolated from a man between 65 and 85 years old with active COVID-19. Source material: peripheral blood. The CDR3 sequence is CASLSLDRVQYNEQYF. DNA sequence: TGTGCCAGCCTTTCCCTGGACAGGGTCCAATACAACGAGCAGTACTTC.